The 6 T cell receptor beta chains reported below all come from one sample, sequenced in a study of PD-1 blockade in classical Hodgkin lymphoma. Described time point: newly diagnosed, previously untreated cHL patient sample. Using immunoSEQ multiplex PCR, the repertoire was profiled, and TCRdb retains in-frame clones only, with some absent. Of 17,000 or so clones in the sample, approximately 86% were seen once. The sequenced material came from peripheral blood mononuclear cells (PBMCs). These receptors were obtained from a human donor with classical Hodgkin lymphoma.

The rearrangement links TRBV6-1 to TRBJ2-4; the D gene is possibly TRBD1 (5 bases). The CDR3 is 11 residues long. Germline values: CDR1 MNHNS, CDR2 SASEGT. The germline V and J ends were trimmed by 8 bases and 8 bases, with 10 bases remaining between them. CDR3 bases: TGTGCCAGCGCAGGGCTGGACATTCAGTACTTC. The encoded protein is CASAGLDIQYF.

This clone was recorded once. V usage is TRBV9 and J usage is TRBJ1-4; D is perhaps TRBD1 (5 bases). CDR1 SGDLS and CDR2 YYNGEE come from the germline V gene. The CDR3 length is 16 residues. The ends were cut back, 0 bases at V and 4 bases at J, with 13 bases in the middle. The CDR3 DNA reads as TGTGCCAGCAGCGTAGGGTCGACAGCTATTAATGAAAAACTGTTTTTT. This encodes CASSVGSTAINEKLFF.

CDR3 bases: TGTGCCAGTAGTTCTCACCGGGACAGGGGAGGCCAAGAGACCCAGTACTTC. It yields the protein CASSSHRDRGGQETQYF. The V gene is TRBV19, the J gene TRBJ2-5; 10 nucleotides agree with TRBD1. The J segment lost 1 base and the V segment lost 5 bases, leaving 10 bases of the junction unmatched. The CDR3 sequence is 17 residues long. Germline values: CDR1 LNHDA, CDR2 SQIVND (reference sequence).

The chain is built from TRBV7-8 and TRBJ1-6; TRBD1 agrees at 7 bases. This CDR3 contains 16 residues. V lost 5 bases and J lost 7; bases outside the gene matches: 11. From germline, CDR1 is SGHVS and CDR2 FQNEAQ. The CDR3 is CASSATGSPLNSPLHF. The CDR3 nucleotides are TGTGCCAGCAGCGCGACAGGGTCACCTTTGAATTCACCCCTCCACTTT. The full variable domain, its missing parts supplied by reference TRBV7-8 and TRBJ1-6, is GAGVSQSPRYKVAKRGQDVALRCDPISGHVSLFWYQQALGQGPEFLTYFQNEAQLDKSGLPSDRFFAERPEGSVSTLKIQRTQQEDSAVYLCASSATGSPLNSPLHFGNGTRLTVT.

The genes are TRBV5-5 and TRBJ1-4; D is uncertain. This CDR3 comprises 17 residues. With 1 base removed from V and 5 bases from J, the gap between germline ends came to 18 bases. The germline V gene encodes CDR1 SGHKS and CDR2 YYEKEE (reference sequence). The CDR3 reads CASSLLNSRPGNEKLFF. CDR3 sequence (DNA): TGTGCCAGCAGCTTGCTCAACAGCCGCCCCGGGAATGAAAAACTGTTTTTT.

The rearrangement uses TRBV2 and TRBJ1-2; D remains unclear. V lost 5 bases, J lost 2 bases, and 6 bases lay in between. CDR1 is SNHLY, CDR2 FYNNEI, per germline. The CDR3 sequence is 12 residues long. For the CDR3, the DNA is TGTGCCAGCAGTCAGGTGAACTATGGCTACACCTTC. Amino acids: CASSQVNYGYTF. The full variable domain, rest sourced from reference TRBV2 and TRBJ1-2, is EPEVTQTPSHQVTQMGQEVILRCVPISNHLYFYWYRQILGQKVEFLVSFYNNEISEKSEIFDDQFSVERPDGSNFTLKIRSTKLEDSAMYFCASSQVNYGYTFGSGTRLTVV.